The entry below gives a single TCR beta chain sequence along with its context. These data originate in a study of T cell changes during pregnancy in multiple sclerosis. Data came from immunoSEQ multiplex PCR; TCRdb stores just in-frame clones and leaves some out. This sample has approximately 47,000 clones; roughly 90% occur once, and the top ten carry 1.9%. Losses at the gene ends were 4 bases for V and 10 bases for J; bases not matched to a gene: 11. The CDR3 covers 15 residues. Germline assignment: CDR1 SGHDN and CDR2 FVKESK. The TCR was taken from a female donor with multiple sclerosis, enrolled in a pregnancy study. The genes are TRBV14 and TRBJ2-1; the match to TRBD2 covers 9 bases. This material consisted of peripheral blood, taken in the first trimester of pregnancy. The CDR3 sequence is CASSPPRGGQEEQFF. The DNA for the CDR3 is TGTGCCAGCAGCCCCCCGCGGGGGGGGCAGGAGGAGCAGTTCTTC.